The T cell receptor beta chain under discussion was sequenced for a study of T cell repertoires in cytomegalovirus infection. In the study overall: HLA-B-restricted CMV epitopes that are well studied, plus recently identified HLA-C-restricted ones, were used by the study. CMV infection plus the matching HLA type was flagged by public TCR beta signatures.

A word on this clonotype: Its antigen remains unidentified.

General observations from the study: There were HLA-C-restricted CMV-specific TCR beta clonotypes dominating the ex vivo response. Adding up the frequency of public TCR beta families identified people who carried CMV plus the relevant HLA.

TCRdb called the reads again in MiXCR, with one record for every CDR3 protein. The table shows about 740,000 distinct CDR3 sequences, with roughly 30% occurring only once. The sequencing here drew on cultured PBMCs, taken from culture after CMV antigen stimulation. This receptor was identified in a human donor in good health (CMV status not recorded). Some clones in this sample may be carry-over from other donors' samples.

CDR3 in DNA: TGTGCCAGCAGGCCCCGTCGGGGGGCAGATACGCAGTATTTT. Residues: CASRPRRGADTQYF. The chain couples TRBV2 to TRBJ2-3, with 7 bases aligning to TRBD2. Germline V CDR1 and CDR2: SNHLY, FYNNEI. J lost 4 bases, V lost 6 bases, and 7 bases had no gene match. This CDR3 comprises 14 residues.